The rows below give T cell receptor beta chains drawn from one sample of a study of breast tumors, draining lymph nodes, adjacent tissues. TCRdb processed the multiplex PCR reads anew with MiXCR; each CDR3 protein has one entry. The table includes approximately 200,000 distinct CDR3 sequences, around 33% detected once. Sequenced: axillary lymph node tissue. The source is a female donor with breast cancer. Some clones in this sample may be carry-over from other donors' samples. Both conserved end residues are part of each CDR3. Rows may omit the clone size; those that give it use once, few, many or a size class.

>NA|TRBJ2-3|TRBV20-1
CSASSLTGGLTTQYF
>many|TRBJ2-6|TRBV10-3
CAISFSASGANVLTF
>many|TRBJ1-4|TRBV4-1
CASSPQTGGEKLFF
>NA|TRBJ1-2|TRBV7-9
CAGSLDGDRGYYGYAF
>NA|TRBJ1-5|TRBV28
CASSPPGQGAHQPQHF
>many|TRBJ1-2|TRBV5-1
CASSLEGTYGYTF
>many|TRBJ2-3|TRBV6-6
CASSPRSDSDTQYF
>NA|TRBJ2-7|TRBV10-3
CATVSGDSSYEQYF
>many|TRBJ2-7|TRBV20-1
CSARPESSYEQYF
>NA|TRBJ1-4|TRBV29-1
CSVQGQPSEKLFF
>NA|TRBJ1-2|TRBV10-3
CASGRGQNYGYTF
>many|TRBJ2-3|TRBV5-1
CASSLGSLRGDTQYF
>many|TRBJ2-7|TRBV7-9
CASSLVSDRGVYEQYF
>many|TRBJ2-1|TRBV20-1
CSAEGLAGGGEQFF
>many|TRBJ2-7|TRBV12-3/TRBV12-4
CASSSNREVDEQYF
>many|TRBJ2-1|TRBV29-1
CSAPGQGSYNEQFF
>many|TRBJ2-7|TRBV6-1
CASSRTSGEPYEQYF
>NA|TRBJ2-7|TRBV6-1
CASTEGGSPYEQYF
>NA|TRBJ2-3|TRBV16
CASSQLGNTQYF
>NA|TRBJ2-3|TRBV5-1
CAGSQDPPGLAGADPTDTQYF
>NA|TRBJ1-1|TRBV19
CASSMRGVLHTEAFF
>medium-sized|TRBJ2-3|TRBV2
CASSAGNFPTDTQYF
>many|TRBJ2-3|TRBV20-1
CSVGAGTQYF
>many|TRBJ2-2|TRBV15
CATSSFLGRMTNTGELFF
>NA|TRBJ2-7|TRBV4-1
CASSQEPDLTYEQYF
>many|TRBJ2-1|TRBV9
CASSVEEASLVFF
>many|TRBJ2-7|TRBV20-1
CSATSGHYEQYF
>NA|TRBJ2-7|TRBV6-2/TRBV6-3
CASRRAPGLAGTGSYEQHF
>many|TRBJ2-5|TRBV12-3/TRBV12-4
CASSSQTGRETQYF
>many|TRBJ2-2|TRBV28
CASSPSGRAGELFF
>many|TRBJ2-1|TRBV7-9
CASSLWRLAGEVNEQFF
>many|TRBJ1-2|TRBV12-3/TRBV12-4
CASSLAGGTYGYTF
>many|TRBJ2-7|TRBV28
CASSSPLDEQYF